Each of the 32 T cell receptor beta chains below was sequenced from the same sample in a study of T-cell memory formation after mild COVID-19. TCRdb called the 5' RACE reads again in MiXCR, with one record for every CDR3 protein. The sample contains a few hundred thousand distinct CDR3 sequences, under 20% of which appear only once. Sequencing was carried out using PBMCs or a T cell subset sorted from them (not recorded which). The receptors here all came from a young man who had mild COVID-19 (a few samples of this study predate the infection). Cell type and time point are not known.

The rearrangement links TRBV13 to TRBJ2-7; 7 nucleotides match TRBD1. The CDR3 runs 14 residues. The germline gives CDR1 PRHDT, CDR2 FYEKMQ (reference sequence). The trim removed 8 bases at V and 0 bases at J, leaving 7 bases unmatched. In DNA, the CDR3 is TGTGCCAGCCGCGTGGGGACAGTCTCCTACGAGCAGTACTTC. Its protein product is CASRVGTVSYEQYF.

Only a few counts were recorded for this clonotype. This chain connects TRBV7-9 to TRBJ2-3; a weak D match, TRBD2 (5 bases). Trimming removed 0 bases from V and 0 bases from J, with 16 bases in between. The CDR3 runs to 18 residues. Germline V gives CDR1 SEHNR, CDR2 FQNEAQ (reference sequence). In DNA, the CDR3 is TGTGCCAGCAGCTTAGCCGGTTTGGCGGGTGGGAGCACAGATACGCAGTATTTT. Amino acid sequence: CASSLAGLAGGSTDTQYF. Drawing the rest from reference TRBV7-9 and TRBJ2-3, the complete variable domain is DTGVSQNPRHKITKRGQNVTFRCDPISEHNRLYWYRQTLGQGPEFLTYFQNEAQLEKSRLLSDRFSAERPKGSFSTLEIQRTEQGDSAMYLCASSLAGLAGGSTDTQYFGPGTRLTVL.

This clonotype was seen a few times. Since a much larger clone is just one base distant, this may be a read error. The chain recombines TRBV5-1 with TRBJ2-5; D not resolved. The CDR3 is 12 amino acids. Germline loops: CDR1 SGHRS, CDR2 YFSETQ. The CDR3 spells CASRLDQETQYF. Written as DNA, the CDR3 is TGCGCCAGCAGATTGGACCAAGAGACCCAGTACTTC.

The V call is TRBV6-5, the J call TRBJ1-2, with D unresolved. The V and J ends lost 2 bases and 3 bases respectively, with 7 bases between them. Germline V gives CDR1 MNHEY, CDR2 SVGAGI. The CDR3 is 13 amino acids. The CDR3 is CASSYNRYYGYTF. In nucleotides, the CDR3 is TGTGCCAGCAGTTACAACCGCTACTATGGCTACACCTTC.

This clonotype was found a few times. The V call is TRBV9, the J call TRBJ2-3, with TRBD2 matching 7 bases. The CDR3 loop spans 13 amino acids. J was trimmed by 7 bases and V by 4 bases; bases with no gene match: 6. Germline assignment: CDR1 SGDLS and CDR2 YYNGEE. The CDR3 here is CASSLRTSNTQYF. The CDR3 nucleotides are TGTGCCAGCAGCCTGCGGACTAGTAATACGCAGTATTTT. Variable domain in full (rest from reference TRBV9 and TRBJ2-3): DSGVTQTPKHLITATGQRVTLRCSPRSGDLSVYWYQQSLDQGLQFLIQYYNGEERAKGNILERFSAQQFPDLHSELNLSSLELGDSALYFCASSLRTSNTQYFGPGTRLTVL.

This clonotype was found many times. One junction end disagrees with the germline gene, perhaps due to a read error. The rearrangement uses TRBV7-7 and TRBJ2-2; the match to TRBD1 covers 9 bases. The CDR3 is made up of 14 amino acids. The germline V gene encodes CDR1 SSHAT and CDR2 FNYEAQ (reference sequence). The CDR3 bases are TGTGCTAGCAGCTTAGGACAGGGGACCGGGGAGCTGTTTTTT. It encodes CASSLGQGTGELFF. The whole variable domain, remainder taken from reference TRBV7-7 and TRBJ2-2, is GAGVSQSPRYKVTKRGQDVTLRCDPISSHATLYWYQQALGQGPEFLTYFNYEAQPDKSGLPSDRFSAERPEGSISTLTIQRTEQRDSAMYRCASSLGQGTGELFFGEGSRLTVL.

The J gene is TRBJ1-5, the V gene TRBV23-1, with TRBD1 identical over 7 bases. TRBV23-1 is identified as an open reading frame with a role that is uncertain. Trimming removed 4 bases from V and 0 bases from J; junction bases left unmatched: 18. The CDR3 covers 20 residues. CDR3 DNA: TGCGCCAGCAGTCCTAGTGTCAACCGGGACAGTTTCTATAGCAATCAGCCCCAGCATTTT. Its translation is CASSPSVNRDSFYSNQPQHF.

The rearrangement uses TRBV4-2 and TRBJ1-5, with 9 bases matching TRBD1. Trimming removed 0 bases from V and 2 bases from J; junction bases left unmatched: 5. Per the germline V gene, CDR1 is LGHNA and CDR2 is YNFKEQ. CDR3 size: 17 residues. CDR3 DNA: TGTGCCAGCAGCCAAGAAGTAACAGGGGGCGGCAATCAGCCCCAGCATTTT. Protein: CASSQEVTGGGNQPQHF.

The V and J genes are TRBV5-1 and TRBJ1-6, with D unresolved. The CDR3 runs 15 residues. V gave up 1 base and J gave up 5 bases, with 10 bases separating them. Germline-derived CDR1 and CDR2 are SGHRS and YFSETQ. CDR3 coding DNA: TGCGCCAGCAGCTTGCGGTCAGGCGATAATTCACCCCTCCACTTT. The encoded protein is CASSLRSGDNSPLHF. The full variable domain, with the rest looked up from reference TRBV5-1 and TRBJ1-6, is KAGVTQTPRYLIKTRGQQVTLSCSPISGHRSVSWYQQTPGQGLQFLFEYFSETQRNKGNFPGRFSGRQFSNSRSEMNVSTLELGDSALYLCASSLRSGDNSPLHFGNGTRLTVT.

The chain couples TRBV6-1 to TRBJ2-3, with 7 bases that match TRBD2. J was trimmed by 1 base and V by 7 bases; bases with no gene match: 5. The CDR3 is made up of 14 amino acids. Germline V lookup: CDR1 MNHNS, CDR2 SASEGT. CDR3 sequence (DNA): TGTGCCAGCATGGAGCGGGGCGGCACAGATACGCAGTATTTT. This encodes CASMERGGTDTQYF.

The rearrangement links TRBV18 to TRBJ1-2; 7 positions match TRBD1. The CDR3 totals 18 residues. The V segment lost 4 bases and the J segment 4 bases; nucleotides outside the gene matches: 18. Germline V gives CDR1 KGHSH, CDR2 LQKENI. The DNA of the CDR3 is TGTGCCAGCTCACGAACCCACGCCAGCTATGACAGGGTCTATGGCTACACCTTC. Translating gives CASSRTHASYDRVYGYTF.

This sequence joins TRBV20-1 and TRBJ2-1; 12 bases match TRBD2. There are 15 residues in the CDR3. The junction had 9 bases not matched to a gene; V was cut back by 4 bases and J by 8 bases. The V gene's germline CDR1 is DFQATT and CDR2 SNEGSKA (reference sequence). The CDR3 nucleotides read TGCAGTGCTACTAGCGGGGGGGCCGTCTCCTATGAGCAGTTCTTC. Residues: CSATSGGAVSYEQFF.

This chain uses TRBV10-3 with TRBJ2-7, with D possibly called TRBD1 or TRBD2 (5 bases each). The CDR3 sequence is 14 residues long. The V end was cut by 3 bases, the J end by 12 bases, with 21 bases between. Germline CDR1 and CDR2: ENHRY and SYGVKD. The CDR3 region is CAISDPVSGARPYV. CDR3 in DNA: TGTGCCATCAGTGACCCCGTGTCCGGGGCGCGTCCGTACGTC.

This clonotype was counted between two and nine times. The genes are TRBV5-1 and TRBJ2-2; no clear D gene. The CDR3 has 16 residues. V lost 0 bases and J 4 bases, leaving 13 bases between the germline ends. Germline assignment: CDR1 SGHRS and CDR2 YFSETQ. The CDR3 coding sequence is TGCGCCAGCAGCTTGGGAAAGAAGCACCTCACCGGGGAGCTGTTTTTT. It is translated as CASSLGKKHLTGELFF.

The chain is built from TRBV20-1 and TRBJ2-3, with D unresolved. The CDR3 loop spans 13 amino acids. In germline, CDR1 is DFQATT, CDR2 SNEGSKA (reference sequence). V lost 4 bases and J lost 4, with 12 bases in between. CDR3 residues: CSANPSGADTQYF. The CDR3 DNA reads TGCAGTGCTAACCCATCAGGCGCAGATACGCAGTATTTT.

This chain links TRBV7-8 with TRBJ2-7; D unresolved. Deletions cut 6 bases from V and 5 bases from J, with 14 bases between. Germline V gives CDR1 SGHVS, CDR2 FQNEAQ. The CDR3 contains 13 residues. CDR3: CASRPLRSNEQYV. The DNA for the CDR3 is TGTGCCAGCAGGCCCCTTCGTTCCAACGAGCAGTACGTC.

V usage is TRBV6-5 and J usage is TRBJ2-7; D is ambiguous. Germline-derived CDR1 and CDR2 are MNHEY and SVGAGI. The CDR3 is 13 residues long. The V end lost 3 bases, the J end lost 4 bases, and 10 bases lay between the germline ends. This chain's CDR3 is CASSYGSGYEQYF. Written as DNA, the CDR3 is TGTGCCAGCAGTTATGGCAGTGGATACGAGCAGTACTTC.

This clonotype turned up a few times. This chain joins TRBV6-2 or TRBV6-3 and TRBJ1-1; D ambiguous. Germline-derived CDR1 and CDR2 are MNHEY and SVGEGT. V was pared by 2 bases and J by 1 base, with 5 bases between. The CDR3 has 13 residues. Here the CDR3 reads CASSYGSNTEAFF. CDR3 sequence (DNA): TGTGCCAGCAGTTACGGGTCGAACACTGAAGCTTTCTTT.

The chain employs TRBV3-1 and TRBJ2-6; perhaps D is TRBD1 or TRBD2 (6 bases each). This CDR3 has 18 residues. The ends were cut back, 0 bases at V and 2 bases at J, with 14 bases in the middle. Germline V gives CDR1 LGHDT, CDR2 YNNKEL (reference sequence). Here the CDR3 reads CASSQDWGAGAGANVLTF. In DNA, the CDR3 is TGTGCCAGCAGCCAAGACTGGGGGGCCGGAGCTGGGGCCAACGTCCTGACTTTC.

This clonotype came up a few times. V is TRBV5-6 and J is TRBJ1-1; D unresolved. This CDR3 has 15 amino acids. The ends were cut back, 4 bases at V and 1 base at J, with 14 bases in the middle. Germline assignment: CDR1 SGHDT and CDR2 YYEEEE. DNA of the CDR3: TGTGCCAGCAGCCCGCGGAGCGGGCGGAACACTGAAGCTTTCTTT. This gives the protein CASSPRSGRNTEAFF.

The V call is TRBV6-1, the J call TRBJ2-7, with 7 bases matching TRBD1. The length of the CDR3 is 13 residues. After removal of 0 bases from V and 4 bases from J, the junction contained 0 bases not matched to a gene. Germline V gives CDR1 MNHNS, CDR2 SASEGT. CDR3 nucleotide sequence: TGTGCCAGCAGTGAAGCGGGACAGTACGAGCAGTACGTC. It translates to CASSEAGQYEQYV.

This chain links TRBV10-3 with TRBJ2-7; unclear D gene. The CDR3 has 14 amino acids. From germline, CDR1 is ENHRY and CDR2 SYGVKD. Trimming cost V 2 bases and J 7 bases, with 15 bases left between them. The CDR3 loop reads CAISEGGWVGEQYF. The CDR3 DNA sequence: TGTGCCATCAGTGAGGGCGGATGGGTCGGTGAGCAGTACTTC.

This clonotype was counted only a few times. The chain uses TRBV12-3 or TRBV12-4 and TRBJ1-6; a weak D match, TRBD1 (6 bases). V was clipped by 7 bases and J by 9 bases, with 19 bases between them. The CDR3 contains 15 residues. CDR3 sequence: CASTLGAPQGSPLHF. CDR3 nucleotides: TGTGCCAGCACCCTTGGGGCCCCACAGGGTTCACCCCTCCACTTT.

The chain carries TRBV11-1 and TRBJ1-2; no firm D call. Trimming took off 5 bases at V and 3 bases at J, with 13 bases between the two ends. CDR1 SGHAT and CDR2 FQDESV come from the germline V gene (reference sequence). The CDR3 length is 14 residues. The CDR3 DNA is TGTGCCAGCAGCACCGGACGAGGTTACTATGGCTACACCTTC. It codes for CASSTGRGYYGYTF.

The V call is TRBV5-1, the J call TRBJ2-3; 7 bases agree with TRBD2. Looked up from germline, CDR1 is SGHRS and CDR2 is YFSETQ. V dropped 5 bases and J dropped 2; count of bases not matched to a gene: 5. The CDR3 sequence is 14 residues long. CDR3 sequence (DNA): TGCGCCAGCAGTGTGACTAGCCCCACAGATACGCAGTATTTT. As protein: CASSVTSPTDTQYF.

The rearrangement links TRBV7-9 to TRBJ1-6; D is undetermined. Germline V CDR1 and CDR2: SEHNR, FQNEAQ (reference sequence). V lost 1 base and J 10 bases, leaving 8 bases between the germline ends. The CDR3 is made up of 13 amino acids. The CDR3 loop reads CASSLEHRSPLHF. The DNA of the CDR3 is TGTGCCAGCAGCTTAGAACATCGATCACCCCTCCACTTT.

This rearrangement joins TRBV7-9 to TRBJ1-4; 8 bases map to TRBD1. Trimming removed 6 bases from V and 12 bases from J; junction bases left unmatched: 9. CDR1 is SEHNR, CDR2 FQNEAQ, per germline (reference sequence). This CDR3 has 13 residues. CDR3 bases: TGTGCCAGCAGACCCTTTGGACAGGGCGAACTGTTTTTT. This translates into CASRPFGQGELFF.

This clonotype was detected a few times. The V call is TRBV4-1, the J call TRBJ1-2, with a tentative D call TRBD1 (5 bases). The V gene's germline CDR1 is MGHRA and CDR2 YSYEKL. This CDR3 region has 15 residues. The V end lost 1 base, the J end lost 4 bases, and 13 bases lay between the germline ends. CDR3 sequence reads: CASSQGGGVLYGYTF. CDR3 sequence (DNA): TGCGCCAGCAGCCAAGGTGGGGGGGTCCTCTATGGCTACACCTTC.

In this sample, this clonotype turned up many times. The J gene is TRBJ2-1, the V gene TRBV19; 8 nucleotides agree with TRBD1. The CDR3 runs 13 residues. Germline V lookup: CDR1 LNHDA, CDR2 SQIVND (reference sequence). V trimming: 10 bases; J trimming: 9 bases; junction bases outside the gene matches: 11. The CDR3 coding sequence is TGTGCCACTCGGACAGGGTATATTGGTGAGCAGTTCTTC. Protein: CATRTGYIGEQFF.

The rearrangement links TRBV5-1 to TRBJ2-2; TRBD1 matches at 9 bases. This CDR3 contains 16 residues. Germline V gives CDR1 SGHRS, CDR2 YFSETQ. Trimming took 3 bases from V and 3 from J; bases not matched to a gene: 6. Here the CDR3 DNA reads TGCGCCAGCAGCTGGACAGGGGTAGTGGACACCGGGGAGCTGTTTTTT. Its translation: CASSWTGVVDTGELFF.

J is TRBJ2-5 and V is TRBV11-3, with D perhaps being TRBD1 or TRBD2 (5 bases each). Trimming removed 5 bases from V and 7 bases from J, with 14 bases in between. Germline lookup yields CDR1 SGHNT and CDR2 YENEEA. CDR3 size: 13 residues. The CDR3 nucleotides read TGTGCCAGCAGCCCCGGGGCCGGAGGGACCCAGTACTTC. It translates to CASSPGAGGTQYF.

V and J are TRBV11-2 and TRBJ1-2, with 7 bases identical to TRBD1. The CDR3 sequence is 19 residues long. Germline V gene lookup returns CDR1 SGHAT and CDR2 FQNNGV. V dropped 0 bases and J dropped 8; count of bases not matched to a gene: 21. CDR3 sequence (DNA): TGTGCCAGCAGCTTAGAAAGGATGGGGACCAACAGGGGTCTGAACGGCTACACCTTC. Translation gives CASSLERMGTNRGLNGYTF. The full variable domain, rest sourced from reference TRBV11-2 and TRBJ1-2, is EAGVAQSPRYKIIEKRQSVAFWCNPISGHATLYWYQQILGQGPKLLIQFQNNGVVDDSQLPKDRFSAERLKGVDSTLKIQPAKLEDSAVYLCASSLERMGTNRGLNGYTFGSGTRLTVV.